This T cell receptor beta chain was identified in a study of Ad26.COV2.S vaccination and SARS-CoV-2 variants. At the level of the study: Donor had been placed in the Ad26.COV2.S arm of the COV1001 trial. Participants got Ad26.COV2.S intramuscularly, once or twice 56 days apart. General study points: It was reported that spike-specific CD8+ and CD4+ T cell responses were substantially broad after vaccination. From the TCR breadth and depth analyses, total T cell responses may have been underestimated.

Treatment indicated: some 19 received Ad26.COV2.S at low or high dose, single or two shots; about 5 received placebo; per-sample allocation not given. Material that was analyzed had been drawn on day 63 after the first vaccine or placebo injection. On this clone itself: No antigen is known for it.

Per germline, CDR1 GTSNPN and CDR2 SVGIG (reference sequence). The CDR3 length is 14 residues. Trimming cost V 0 bases and J 2 bases, with 11 bases left between them. Using immunoSEQ multiplex PCR, the repertoire was profiled, and TCRdb retains in-frame clones only, with some absent. The sample records 380,000 or so clones, about 88% being singletons. The chain employs TRBV30 and TRBJ2-7; D uncertain. This sample comprised peripheral blood, obtained in a trial of Ad26.COV2.S vaccine versus placebo. This receptor was obtained from a person between 18 and 59 years old who received the Ad26.COV2.S COVID-19 vaccine or a placebo. The CDR3 region is CAWSVQRQAYEQYF. The CDR3 DNA sequence: TGTGCCTGGAGTGTACAACGGCAAGCCTACGAGCAGTACTTC.